What follows are 8 T cell receptor beta chains derived from one specimen sequenced in a study of cytomegalovirus exposure and HLA in healthy donors. The PCR had 60 Vbeta and 13 Jbeta primers. TCRdb keeps only in-frame clones here, not all; method: immunoSEQ multiplex PCR. This repertoire shows 60,000 to 70,000 clones, 77% found once; its top ten account for roughly 5.1%. The sequenced sample consisted of PBMCs. The receptors were gathered from a male donor in good health and CMV-seropositive.

V and J are TRBV30 and TRBJ2-2; 8 bases agree with TRBD1. The CDR3 sequence is 13 residues long. V trimming: 5 bases; J trimming: 1 base; junction bases outside the gene matches: 0. Germline assignment: CDR1 GTSNPN and CDR2 SVGIG (reference sequence). The CDR3 DNA is TGTGCCTGGGGACAGGGGAACACCGGGGAGCTGTTTTTT. Protein product: CAWGQGNTGELFF. The full variable domain, its missing parts supplied by reference TRBV30 and TRBJ2-2, is SQTIHQWPATLVQPVGSPLSLECTVEGTSNPNLYWYRQAAGRGLQLLFYSVGIGQISSEVPQNLSASRPQDRQFILSSKKLLLSDSGFYLCAWGQGNTGELFFGEGSRLTVL.

The gene calls are TRBV29-1 and TRBJ2-7, with 7 bases identical to TRBD1. CDR1 SQVTM and CDR2 ANQGSEA come from the germline V gene. After removal of 1 base from V and 6 bases from J, the junction contained 9 bases not matched to a gene. The CDR3 sequence is 14 residues long. CDR3 sequence (DNA): TGCAGCGTTGAAGGAAGCGGCAGGGGGTTCGAGCAGTACTTC. It codes for CSVEGSGRGFEQYF.

This clone was seen a single time. The CDR3 region is CASSQEDGRGQYF. The CDR3 bases are TGCGCCAGCAGCCAAGAAGACGGTCGGGGGCAGTACTTC. The chain couples TRBV4-3 to TRBJ2-5; TRBD2 is a possible D gene (6 bases). The CDR3 is 13 residues long. Germline V gives CDR1 LGHNA, CDR2 YSLEER. Trimming removed 0 bases from V and 11 bases from J, with 13 bases in between.

V and J are TRBV7-9 and TRBJ2-2, with a tentative D call TRBD1 (7 bases). The length of the CDR3 is 15 residues. Germline V gene sequence: CDR1 SEHNR, CDR2 FQNEAQ (reference sequence). Trimming stripped 2 bases from V and 5 bases from J, with 12 bases between. CDR3 sequence (DNA): TGTGCCAGCAGCTTAACAGGGGCGGGGACCGGGGAGCTGTTTTTT. Protein product: CASSLTGAGTGELFF.

The rearrangement uses TRBV5-1 and TRBJ2-2; 10 bases match TRBD1. V was clipped by 8 bases and J by 6 bases; unmatched bases: 7. CDR1 is SGHRS and CDR2 is YFSETQ in the germline V gene. This CDR3 has 14 amino acids. CDR3 sequence (DNA): TGCGCCAGTGGATTGGACAGGGGGGCCGGGGAGCTGTTTTTT. Amino acids: CASGLDRGAGELFF.

This clone came up once. The V and J genes are TRBV5-1 and TRBJ2-5; 7 bases align to TRBD1. The ends lost 0 bases at V and 2 bases at J; junction bases unmatched: 4. The CDR3 is 15 amino acids. CDR1 is SGHRS, CDR2 YFSETQ, per germline. CDR3 sequence reads: CASSLGGTVQETQYF. In DNA, the CDR3 is TGCGCCAGCAGCTTGGGGGGGACAGTTCAAGAGACCCAGTACTTC.

The chain combines TRBV5-1 with TRBJ2-3; 10 bases map to TRBD1. Trimming at V came to 5 bases and at J to 4 bases, leaving 4 bases not matched to a gene. This CDR3 has 14 amino acids. Germline assignment: CDR1 SGHRS and CDR2 YFSETQ. The CDR3 here is CASRRQGASDTQYF. CDR3 in DNA: TGCGCCAGCAGGAGACAGGGGGCATCAGATACGCAGTATTTT.

The chain joins TRBV9 to TRBJ2-2; 8 bases line up with TRBD2. Germline V gene data show CDR1 as SGDLS and CDR2 as YYNGEE. This CDR3 contains 17 residues. The J segment lost 2 bases and the V segment lost 4 bases, leaving 10 bases of the junction unmatched. CDR3 region: CASSPTQLAVNTGELFF. Written as DNA, the CDR3 is TGTGCCAGCAGCCCGACCCAACTAGCGGTTAACACCGGGGAGCTGTTTTTT.